The 6 T cell receptor beta chains listed next were all sequenced from one sample in a study of metastatic and nonmetastatic thyroid tumors. With MiXCR, TCRdb reprocessed the PCR reads. The table has tens of thousands of clones, approximately 26% seen once. There were no patients who had received any treatment before thyroid surgery. Sequenced material: blood. These receptors originate from a male donor with papillary thyroid cancer or a benign thyroid nodule (not recorded which). Some clones in this sample may be carry-over from other donors' samples.

For this clone: A read error is possible here, since a much larger clone lies one base away. J is TRBJ2-1 and V is TRBV9, with 7 positions matching TRBD2. Germline CDR1 SGDLS, CDR2 YYNGEE. The CDR3 loop spans 14 amino acids. The DNA for the CDR3 is TGTGCCAGCAGCGTAGAACCCCGGGGGGATGATCAGTTCTTC. This encodes CASSVEPRGDDQFF.

This clone was recorded a few times. The chain couples TRBV28 to TRBJ2-7, with TRBD1 matching 7 bases. The CDR3 is 12 amino acids. J lost 9 bases, V lost 4 bases, and 6 bases had no gene match. Per the germline V gene, CDR1 is MDHEN and CDR2 is SYDVKM. CDR3 in DNA: TGTGCCAGCAGTTACTACTACAGGGGGCAGTACTTC. It codes for CASSYYYRGQYF.

The table lists this clone with many counts. The CDR3 DNA reads as TGTGCCAGCGGCCCCGGGACTAGCAATGAGCAGTTCTTC. Translated: CASGPGTSNEQFF. The chain uses TRBV12-3 or TRBV12-4 and TRBJ2-1; 8 bases fit TRBD2. The CDR3 length is 13 residues. V gave up 8 bases and J gave up 6 bases; unmatched junction bases: 6.

V is TRBV15 and J is TRBJ1-2; TRBD1 might be the D (5 bases). V lost 0 bases, J lost 8 bases, and 7 bases lay in between. CDR3 size: 12 residues. Germline CDR1 is LNHNV and CDR2 is YYDKDF (reference sequence). The CDR3 sequence is CATSRDRAGYTF. The CDR3 DNA is TGTGCCACCAGCAGAGACAGGGCGGGCTACACCTTC.

This clone was seen repeatedly, ten times or more. CDR3 residues: CASSLAGPNSPLHF. The CDR3 DNA follows: TGTGCCAGCAGTTTAGCAGGGCCAAATTCACCCCTCCACTTT. The V and J genes are TRBV28 and TRBJ1-6, with TRBD1 as a possible D gene (5 bases). The CDR3 is 14 residues long. V was cut by 2 bases and J by 7 bases, with 9 bases left in between. Germline CDR1 and CDR2: MDHEN and SYDVKM.

A few counts support this clone. The genes are TRBV28 and TRBJ1-1; 7 nucleotides line up with TRBD1. The CDR3 length is 14 residues. Germline V gene data show CDR1 as MDHEN and CDR2 as SYDVKM. Trimming took 6 bases from V and 5 from J; bases not matched to a gene: 9. CDR3 residues: CASRTRQGSTEAFF. The CDR3 coding sequence is TGTGCCAGCAGGACCAGACAGGGATCAACTGAAGCTTTCTTT.